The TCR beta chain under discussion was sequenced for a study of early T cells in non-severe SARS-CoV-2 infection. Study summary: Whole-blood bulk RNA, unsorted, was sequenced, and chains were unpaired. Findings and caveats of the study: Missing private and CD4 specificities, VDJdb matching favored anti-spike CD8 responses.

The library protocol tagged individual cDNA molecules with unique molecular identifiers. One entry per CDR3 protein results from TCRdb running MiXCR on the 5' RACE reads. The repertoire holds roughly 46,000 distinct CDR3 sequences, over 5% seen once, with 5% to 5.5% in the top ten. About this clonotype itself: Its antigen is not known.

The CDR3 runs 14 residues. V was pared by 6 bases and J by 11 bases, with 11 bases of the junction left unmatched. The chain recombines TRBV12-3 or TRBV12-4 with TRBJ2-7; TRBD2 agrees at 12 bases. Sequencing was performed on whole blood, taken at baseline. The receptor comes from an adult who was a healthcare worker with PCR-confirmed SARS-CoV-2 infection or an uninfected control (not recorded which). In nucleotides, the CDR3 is TGTGCCAGCAGCCCGGGACTAGCGGGTTCTTTGGAGTACTTC. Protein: CASSPGLAGSLEYF.